One and the same sample provided the 32 T cell receptor beta chains below, sequenced in a study of post-analysis software for immune sequencing data. Incorporated into the TCR beta cDNA libraries were unique molecular identifiers, which served to reduce PCR and sequencing biases. MiXCR, run by TCRdb on the PCR reads, gives a single entry per CDR3 protein. Of hundreds of thousands of distinct CDR3 sequences listed, around 60% were seen once; the top ten hold about 11%. These receptors' antigens are unknown. Study results and caveats: About five TRBV segments were more frequent in patients than controls; TRBV5-6, TRBV5-1 and TRBV20-1 belonged to this group.

Sequences were obtained from blood. The receptor set was obtained from a girl aged 2-10 years with multiple sclerosis.

V is TRBV4-2 and J is TRBJ2-7; D ambiguous. CDR3 length: 12 residues. Trimming removed 0 bases from V and 10 bases from J, with 10 bases in between. The germline CDR1 and CDR2 sequences are LGHNA and YNFKEQ. CDR3 DNA: TGTGCCAGCAGCCAAGATGGGTGGAACCAGTACTTC. It specifies CASSQDGWNQYF.

Only a few counts were recorded for this clonotype. This chain connects TRBV6-5 to TRBJ2-3, with D possibly matching TRBD2 (5 bases). CDR3 length: 13 residues. Deletions cut 4 bases from V and 6 bases from J, with 11 bases between. The germline V gene has CDR1 MNHEY and CDR2 SVGAGI. DNA of the CDR3: TGTGCCAGCAGTTCGATCGGCGGGGATACGCAGTATTTT. This sequence encodes CASSSIGGDTQYF.

This sequence joins TRBV5-1 and TRBJ2-5; 7 bases map to TRBD1. The CDR3 is made up of 17 amino acids. V trimming: 4 bases; J trimming: 11 bases; junction bases outside the gene matches: 23. Germline V gene sequence: CDR1 SGHRS, CDR2 YFSETQ. The CDR3 sequence is CASSKGGWQTRTGEQYF. The CDR3 coding sequence is TGCGCCAGCAGCAAAGGAGGCTGGCAAACCCGCACAGGGGAGCAGTACTTC.

The chain has TRBV7-8 and TRBJ2-7; 10 bases line up with TRBD1. The CDR3 totals 17 residues. Germline CDR1 and CDR2: SGHVS and FQNEAQ. V lost 1 base and J lost 2; bases outside the gene matches: 8. CDR3 region: CASSLGGTGALTYEQYF. The CDR3 DNA reads as TGTGCCAGCAGCTTAGGGGGGACAGGGGCCCTAACCTACGAGCAGTACTTC.

The sample holds a few counts of this clonotype. V usage is TRBV6-5 and J usage is TRBJ2-2, with TRBD1 matching 7 bases. Unmatched junction bases numbered 4, after V lost 2 bases and J lost 1 base. This CDR3 has 16 amino acids. From germline, CDR1 is MNHEY and CDR2 SVGAGI. Here the CDR3 DNA reads TGTGCCAGCAGTTACACCTGGACAGGGAACACCGGGGAGCTGTTTTTT. Amino acid sequence: CASSYTWTGNTGELFF.

This rearrangement joins TRBV3-1 to TRBJ1-2; D is undetermined. CDR1 and CDR2 from the germline V gene are LGHDT and YNNKEL (reference sequence). Trimming left V 3 bases short and J 1 base short, with 6 bases between. This CDR3 has 13 residues. The CDR3 DNA reads as TGTGCCAGCAGCCATGACGGTAACTATGGCTACACCTTC. Translated: CASSHDGNYGYTF.

Only a few counts were recorded for this clonotype. The chain recombines TRBV20-1 with TRBJ2-1; D perhaps matches TRBD2 (5 bases). This CDR3 has 17 amino acids. With 3 bases removed from V and 0 bases from J, the gap between germline ends came to 18 bases. CDR1 and CDR2 from the germline V gene are DFQATT and SNEGSKA (reference sequence). CDR3 nucleotide sequence: TGCAGTGCTAGTGCCCTTGCGGGTGTTAGCTCCTACAATGAGCAGTTCTTC. This codes for CSASALAGVSSYNEQFF.

This clonotype showed up just a few times. The chain links TRBV12-3 or TRBV12-4 to TRBJ2-6; D possibly uses TRBD1 or TRBD2 (5 bases each). This CDR3 is 16 amino acids long. Trimming pared 5 bases from V and 5 bases from J, leaving 16 bases between. The CDR3 DNA follows: TGTGCCAGCAGTCACACCGGGGCCCACTGGGCCAACGTCCTGACTTTC. Its translation is CASSHTGAHWANVLTF.

This clonotype came up a few times. The CDR3 DNA reads TGCAGTGCTAGCAGGGGTTATTACAATGAGCAGTTCTTC. As protein: CSASRGYYNEQFF. The chain recombines TRBV20-1 with TRBJ2-1, with D perhaps TRBD1 (6 bases). This CDR3 contains 13 residues. Germline lookup yields CDR1 DFQATT and CDR2 SNEGSKA (reference sequence). V lost 3 bases to trimming and J lost 4 bases, with 10 bases between them.

The chain carries TRBV4-2 and TRBJ2-1; TRBD2 is a possible D gene (7 bases). V gave up 0 bases and J gave up 7 bases, with 22 bases separating them. CDR3 length equals 18 residues. From germline, CDR1 is LGHNA and CDR2 YNFKEQ. CDR3 bases: TGTGCCAGCAGCCAAGATTCCTCCAGTGGGGGGGCGGGGAATGAGCAGTTCTTC. As protein: CASSQDSSSGGAGNEQFF.

V is TRBV6-2 or TRBV6-3 and J is TRBJ2-1; 8 nucleotides match TRBD2. Germline trimming cut 3 bases from V and 1 base from J; bases unmatched to any gene: 5. Germline lookup yields CDR1 MNHEY and CDR2 SVGEGT. CDR3 length: 16 amino acids. The CDR3 loop reads CASSYIGGGSYNEQFF. In nucleotides, the CDR3 is TGTGCCAGCAGTTATATCGGGGGGGGGTCCTACAATGAGCAGTTCTTC.

The rearrangement uses TRBV5-5 and TRBJ1-2; a weak D match, TRBD1 (6 bases). Trimming left V 0 bases short and J 3 bases short, with 15 bases between. The length of the CDR3 is 16 residues. Looked up from germline, CDR1 is SGHKS and CDR2 is YYEKEE (reference sequence). The CDR3 reads CASSLAVGQNHYGYTF. The CDR3 coding sequence is TGTGCCAGCAGCTTGGCTGTTGGACAGAACCACTATGGCTACACCTTC.

The chain links TRBV7-2 to TRBJ2-7; D unclear. The CDR3 has 14 amino acids. Trimming pared 5 bases from V and 2 bases from J, leaving 13 bases between. Germline V CDR1 and CDR2: SGHTA, FQGNSA. CDR3 sequence: CASSPGLVAYEQYF. The CDR3 DNA reads as TGTGCCAGCAGCCCAGGTCTGGTGGCCTACGAGCAGTACTTC. The entire variable domain, with the rest obtained from reference TRBV7-2 and TRBJ2-7, is as follows: GAGVSQSPSNKVTEKGKDVELRCDPISGHTALYWYRQSLGQGLEFLIYFQGNSAPDKSGLPSDRFSAERTGGSVSTLTIQRTQQEDSAVYLCASSPGLVAYEQYFGPGTRLTVT.

The DNA of the CDR3 is TGCGCCAGCAGCCCTGGGACCGGGCGGTGGGATGAGCAGTTCTTC. This gives the protein CASSPGTGRWDEQFF. The chain links TRBV5-1 to TRBJ2-1; D tentatively fits TRBD1 or TRBD2 (5 bases each). There are 15 residues in the CDR3. V gave up 4 bases and J gave up 8 bases, with 19 bases separating them. CDR1 is SGHRS and CDR2 is YFSETQ in the germline V gene.

The V gene is TRBV6-5, the J gene TRBJ1-2, with D hard to call. Per the germline V gene, CDR1 is MNHEY and CDR2 is SVGAGI. Trimming pared 5 bases from V and 3 bases from J, leaving 13 bases between. The CDR3 is made up of 14 amino acids. The CDR3 DNA follows: TGTGCCAGCAGTAACCCCCAGGACTACTATGGCTACACCTTC. As protein: CASSNPQDYYGYTF.

The genes are TRBV3-1 and TRBJ2-3; D is possibly TRBD1 or TRBD2 (5 bases each). Germline V gene sequence: CDR1 LGHDT, CDR2 YNNKEL (reference sequence). The CDR3 is 17 amino acids. Deletions cut 1 base from V and 2 bases from J, with 16 bases between. The CDR3 protein is CASSQGANVGTTDTQYF. As DNA, the CDR3 is TGTGCCAGCAGCCAAGGGGCCAACGTGGGGACCACAGATACGCAGTATTTT.

This clonotype occurred a few times. The V gene is TRBV2, the J gene TRBJ2-7; D is undetermined. The CDR3 has 14 amino acids. From germline, CDR1 is SNHLY and CDR2 FYNNEI. Between the trimmed V and J ends, which lost 8 bases and 0 bases, there was a span of 14 bases. The DNA of the CDR3 is TGTGCCAGCGGAGTACGGACGGACTCCTACGAGCAGTACTTC. Its translation is CASGVRTDSYEQYF.

This clonotype showed up just a few times. In DNA, the CDR3 is TGCAGCGTTTCGAATGGCTACACCTTC. Translated: CSVSNGYTF. V gene TRBV29-1 combines with J gene TRBJ1-2; D call uncertain. V was cut by 5 bases and J by 6 bases, with 4 bases left in between. CDR1 SQVTM and CDR2 ANQGSEA come from the germline V gene. CDR3 size: 9 residues.

The chain joins TRBV20-1 to TRBJ2-7; tentatively, D is TRBD2 (6 bases). The J call may be in error: the DNA end matches TRBJ2-5 better. CDR1 is DFQATT, CDR2 SNEGSKA, per germline (reference sequence). The CDR3 covers 15 residues. CDR3 loop: CSASREDAFQETQYF. In DNA form, the CDR3 reads TGCAGTGCTAGTAGGGAGGACGCTTTCCAAGAGACCCAGTACTTC.

This clonotype was found a few times. The gene calls are TRBV6-5 and TRBJ2-7, with 8 bases fitting TRBD1. Trimming took 0 bases from V and 2 from J; bases not matched to a gene: 6. Germline CDR1 is MNHEY and CDR2 is SVGAGI. CDR3 length equals 16 residues. This CDR3 is CASSYSTGQGTYEQYF. In DNA, the CDR3 is TGTGCCAGCAGTTACTCGACTGGACAGGGAACCTACGAGCAGTACTTC.

V is TRBV7-9 and J is TRBJ2-1; TRBD2 matches at 10 bases. Germline trimming cut 4 bases from V and 10 bases from J; bases unmatched to any gene: 13. Germline values: CDR1 SEHNR, CDR2 FQNEAQ (reference sequence). The CDR3 loop spans 16 amino acids. The CDR3 region has the DNA TGTGCCAGCAGCTCAGCGGGGCTAGCGGGAGAACGGGAGCAGTTCTTC. The encoded protein is CASSSAGLAGEREQFF.

A word on this clonotype: One end of the junction varies from germline; a read error may be responsible. The chain carries TRBV15 and TRBJ1-5; no firm D call. CDR3 size: 14 residues. The germline CDR1 and CDR2 sequences are LNHNV and YYDKDF (reference sequence). Here the CDR3 reads CVTSPRYSNQPQHF. The CDR3 DNA is TGTGTCACCAGCCCCCGGTATAGCAATCAGCCCCAGCATTTT.

With regard to this clonotype: The junction departs from the called germline gene at one end, perhaps through a read error. This CDR3 reads CASSHGGANNEQFF. In DNA form, the CDR3 reads TGTGCTAGCAGCCACGGGGGGGCCAACAATGAGCAGTTCTTC. V is TRBV7-7 and J is TRBJ2-1; 8 nucleotides match TRBD2. The CDR3 length is 14 residues. Germline V gene sequence: CDR1 SSHAT, CDR2 FNYEAQ (reference sequence).

The V gene is TRBV20-1, the J gene TRBJ2-5; D not resolved. With 5 bases removed from V and 0 bases from J, the gap between germline ends came to 10 bases. The CDR3 covers 13 residues. Germline V gives CDR1 DFQATT, CDR2 SNEGSKA (reference sequence). The CDR3 loop is CSAQTEYQETQYF. The CDR3 DNA is TGCAGTGCTCAGACCGAGTACCAAGAGACCCAGTACTTC.

The rearrangement links TRBV18 to TRBJ2-1, with D possibly TRBD2 on 6 matching bases. Germline V CDR1 and CDR2: KGHSH, LQKENI. The CDR3 covers 15 residues. V gave up 3 bases and J gave up 6 bases, with 15 bases separating them. CDR3 residues: CASSPGLSGPNEQFF. Written as DNA, the CDR3 is TGTGCCAGCTCACCTGGACTATCAGGTCCCAATGAGCAGTTCTTC.

In nucleotides, the CDR3 is TGTGCCAGCAGTTCAAGGGTTGGCGGGAGCACCGGGGAGCTGTTTTTT. Amino acids: CASSSRVGGSTGELFF. The gene calls are TRBV6-5 and TRBJ2-2, with 7 positions matching TRBD2. Per the germline V gene, CDR1 is MNHEY and CDR2 is SVGAGI. With V trimmed by 4 bases and J by 4 bases, 9 bases remained unmatched. CDR3 length: 16 residues.

The sample holds a few counts of this clonotype. The chain links TRBV4-3 to TRBJ1-2, with TRBD1 as a possible D gene (5 bases). The CDR3 extends over 15 amino acids. The V end lost 0 bases, the J end lost 6 bases, and 14 bases lay between the germline ends. Germline lookup yields CDR1 LGHNA and CDR2 YSLEER. The CDR3 DNA reads TGCGCCAGCAGCCAAGATCTGGGGGGGATCAATGGCTACACCTTC. Protein product: CASSQDLGGINGYTF.

CDR3: CASSDSGTGPYGYTF. The CDR3, as DNA: TGTGCCAGCAGCGACTCCGGGACAGGCCCCTATGGCTACACCTTC. The chain employs TRBV7-2 and TRBJ1-2, with 8 bases matching TRBD1. The CDR3 extends over 15 amino acids. The junction had 9 bases not matched to a gene; V was cut back by 5 bases and J by 4 bases. CDR1 and CDR2 from the germline V gene are SGHTA and FQGNSA.

The rearrangement links TRBV3-1 to TRBJ2-3, with 9 bases that match TRBD2. The CDR3 is 16 amino acids. The junction had 8 bases not matched to a gene; V was cut back by 4 bases and J by 3 bases. Per germline, CDR1 LGHDT and CDR2 YNNKEL (reference sequence). The CDR3: CASSPIAGEGTDTQYF. CDR3 DNA: TGTGCCAGCAGCCCCATAGCGGGAGAGGGAACAGATACGCAGTATTTT.

This sequence joins TRBV24-1 and TRBJ2-1, with D unresolved. The CDR3 totals 14 residues. Trimming cost V 4 bases and J 0 bases, with 6 bases left between them. In germline, CDR1 is KGHDR, CDR2 SFDVKD. The CDR3 DNA is TGTGCCACCAGTGACCCGCGCTCCTACAATGAGCAGTTCTTC. Its translation is CATSDPRSYNEQFF.

This clonotype has a single count. The chain carries TRBV5-1 and TRBJ2-1; TRBD2 matches at 14 bases. The junction had 9 bases not matched to a gene; V was cut back by 4 bases and J by 12 bases. The germline V gene has CDR1 SGHRS and CDR2 YFSETQ. The CDR3 loop spans 15 amino acids. CDR3 sequence reads: CASSLGTSGRGWQFF. CDR3 in DNA: TGCGCCAGCAGCCTCGGGACTAGCGGGAGAGGCTGGCAGTTCTTC.

This clonotype has a handful of counts. The CDR3: CASSSFRTSGSYEQYF. CDR3 nucleotide sequence: TGCGCCAGCAGCTCCTTCCGGACTAGCGGGAGCTACGAGCAGTACTTC. The genes are TRBV5-1 and TRBJ2-7; TRBD2 matches at 13 bases. The germline V gene has CDR1 SGHRS and CDR2 YFSETQ. There are 16 residues in the CDR3. V shed 3 bases and J 3 bases; nucleotides not matched to a gene: 6.